The clone carrying this T cell receptor (beta chain) was detected only once. The data were produced by immunoSEQ multiplex PCR, yet TCRdb's version contains in-frame clones alone and is incomplete. The repertoire consists of roughly 75,000 clones, with approximately 90% occurring once and the leading ten covering around 1.8%. The sample belongs to a study of T cell changes during pregnancy in multiple sclerosis. The CDR3 contains 13 residues. The germline V gene encodes CDR1 SGHRS and CDR2 YFSETQ. V lost 1 base to trimming and J lost 7 bases, with 9 bases between them. The origin of this receptor is a female donor with multiple sclerosis, enrolled in a pregnancy study. The J gene is TRBJ2-1, the V gene TRBV5-1; D uncertain. The sample in question was peripheral blood, obtained before pregnancy. The CDR3 is CASSLSSSNEQFF. Here the CDR3 DNA reads TGCGCCAGCAGCTTGTCCAGTTCTAATGAGCAGTTCTTC.